Listed below are T cell receptor beta chains from one sample, sequenced in a study of neurological immune-mediated disorders. TCRdb passed the 5' RACE reads through MiXCR, listing each CDR3 protein once. Here the sample spans about 38,000 distinct CDR3 sequences, more than 9.5% being singletons. Input material: PBMCs. Receptors originate from a man between 60 and 70 years old with HTLV-1-associated myelopathy (HAM/TSP). Both conserved end residues are trimmed from each CDR3.

>TRBJ2-1|TRBV7-2|14
ASSPWDSYTHNEQF
>TRBJ2-7|TRBV5-5|11
ASSSQDPYEQY
>TRBJ1-1|TRBV6-6|12
ASSPRGADTEAF
>TRBJ2-7|TRBV19|12
ASSRTGGFYEQY
>TRBJ2-7|TRBV4-1|17
ASSRSADRGFQASYEQY
>TRBJ1-1|TRBV5-5|13
ASSADRGTNTEAF
>TRBJ1-5|TRBV4-2|11
ASSQQYNQPQH
>TRBJ2-7|TRBV11-1|12
ASSLATGLYEQY
>TRBJ2-1|TRBV5-1|13
ASSLAGTAYNEQF
>TRBJ2-7|TRBV5-1|13
ASSVTGLDSYEQY
>TRBJ2-2|TRBV19|13
ASSTTRGGTGELF
>TRBJ1-2|TRBV7-9|11
ASRLGAMDGYT
>TRBJ2-2|TRBV5-1|11
ASSWEGSGELF
>TRBJ2-1|TRBV14|11
ASSQELSDEQF
>TRBJ2-7|TRBV20-1|12
SALGTSGIYEQY
>TRBJ1-3|TRBV15|13
ATSREGIPGNTIY
>TRBJ2-5|TRBV29-1|11
SVARERGETQY
>TRBJ1-3|TRBV5-1|14
ASSSSAAGAGNTIY